This T cell receptor (beta chain) is drawn from a study of PD-L1 blockade in urothelial cancer (dated by TCRdb to 2015 to 2018). With regard to the full study: All patients started therapy around 2014 and received atezolizumab 1,200 mg intravenously every 3 weeks. About 90% of the roughly 30 patients were identified as males with urothelial cancer of bladder origin, and a prior smoking history was reported by 18 of 29 patients. Patients had an ECOG performance status of 0 or 1 and had received between 0 and 3 prior chemotherapy regimens. Blood samples were analyzed at two time points: 3 weeks after treatment start (second dose) and 6 weeks after treatment start. A median of roughly 140,000 T cells and 80,000 to 100,000 unique TCRs was obtained from blood samples, and a median clonality of 0.080 was observed. Somatic, immune and clinical correlates of response to PD-L1 blockade with atezolizumab in urothelial cancer were the focus of an exploratory multi-omic analysis. Pretreatment tumor samples, along with matched peripheral blood serially collected before and after atezolizumab treatment, were subjected to TCR sequencing. Durable clinical benefit was defined as progression-free survival longer than 6 months, and TCR features were also tested against progression-free and overall survival. In the same patients, whole exome sequencing and RNA sequencing of pretreatment tumors were performed in addition to TCR sequencing. Durable clinical benefit was achieved by nine patients but not by the remaining 20. Approximately 29 patients had pretreatment blood TCR-seq, about 25 had at least one posttreatment blood collection, and about 25 had tumor TCR-seq. The investigation overall reported the following: Because the sample size was small (n of about 30) and many of the analyses were exploratory, the results are meant to be hypothesis-generating. Greater expansion of tumor-associated TCR clones in peripheral blood 3 weeks after the start of treatment was observed in patients with durable benefit (n of about 22, p = 0.022). Improved progression-free and overall survival was found to be associated with pretreatment peripheral blood TCR clonality below the median.

On this clone itself: Its recognized antigen is unknown. No qualities accompany the bases; no much larger clone lies one base away.

The cohort included 29 patients with locally advanced or metastatic urothelial carcinoma who were treated at Memorial Sloan Kettering on a trial protocol. Peripheral blood mononuclear cells were collected pretreatment and during treatment, with between 1 and 8 total time points obtained per patient. The Qiagen DNeasy Blood extraction kit was used to purify genomic DNA from total PBMCs and from tumor samples. PBMCs were collected pretreatment and during treatment and were isolated and stored as previously described. Trimming at the junction amounts to 4 bases on V and 3 bases on J, and the germline ends lie 6 bases apart. The germline V gene supplies CDR1 SQVTM and CDR2 ANQGSEA. The CDR3 runs 11 amino acids, cysteine and phenylalanine included. Of the read, only the CDR3 DNA is kept; its 33 bases are in frame from base 1. Synthetic TCR analog templates were spiked into each PCR so that absolute template abundance could be estimated from read counts. Using the immunoSEQ assay, TCRbeta CDR3 regions were amplified from genomic DNA with bias-controlled V and J gene primers. Rearranged TCRbeta segments were sequenced at approximately 20X coverage. As for how the authors treated the data: Sequencing errors were corrected by clustering and CDR3s were annotated against IMGT to assign V, D and J genes. Downstream analyses used only productive TCRbeta rearrangements, leaving out any out-of-frame or stop-codon sequences. Clonality was calculated as one minus the Shannon entropy normalized by the log of the number of unique productive sequences. Fisher's exact test with Benjamini-Hochberg correction, using a cutoff of adjusted p below 0.01, was how clones that differed between time points or between blood and tumor were identified. TCRdb took this table from immuneACCESS and kept in-frame rearrangements with V and J called. Such tables lack part of the clones; where checked against another copy, unresolved V genes explain under half of the gap, and the rest is unexplained. V and J calls and clone size are copied from that table; D and trimming were computed from the DNA. The sample table contains some 77,000 clones; only one count was recorded for roughly 87% of them. The top ten hold roughly 5.2% of the sample.

The TCR comes from a woman aged 70 to 79 with urothelial cancer. Source: PBMCs, taken around atezolizumab (anti-PD-L1) treatment. This chain is built from TRBV29-1 and TRBJ1-1; no D gene is confidently identified. The nucleotide sequence is given as TGCAGCGTTGTGGACTACACTGAAGCTTTCTTT. Translation gives CSVVDYTEAFF.